The entry that follows covers one T cell receptor beta chain sequence. These data belong to a study of blood T cell repertoires in COVID-19. Study-level information: COVID-19 samples, acute and convalescent, were from the United States, Italy and Spain.

In germline, CDR1 is MNHEY, CDR2 SVGAGI. CDR3 length: 13 amino acids. V lost 6 bases, J lost 4 bases, and 10 bases lay in between. How the authors handled the data: Reference gene primer amplification gave nucleated cell count estimates. Sequencing was performed with immunoSEQ multiplex PCR; in TCRdb, only in-frame clones are kept and a portion is missing. The V and J calls and clone size come from that table; D and trimming were worked out from the DNA. In the table there are around 80,000 clones, 70% to 90% of which are singletons. Source material: peripheral blood. The gene calls are TRBV6-5 and TRBJ1-5; tentatively, D is TRBD1 (6 bases). The receptor's source is a woman of 80 years or more with active or convalescent COVID-19. The DNA for the CDR3 is TGTGCCAGCAGAAACAGGGAAAATCAGCCCCAGCATTTT. It specifies CASRNRENQPQHF.